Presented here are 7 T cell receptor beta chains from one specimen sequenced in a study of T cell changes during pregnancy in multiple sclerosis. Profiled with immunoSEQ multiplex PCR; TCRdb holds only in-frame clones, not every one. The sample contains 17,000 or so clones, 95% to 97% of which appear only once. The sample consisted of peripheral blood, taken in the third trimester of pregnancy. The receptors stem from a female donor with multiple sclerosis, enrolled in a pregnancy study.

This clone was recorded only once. The CDR3 DNA follows: TGTGCCAGTAGTATTAACGCAGGGGGCGATGGCTACACCTTC. Protein: CASSINAGGDGYTF. The rearrangement uses TRBV19 and TRBJ1-2; the match to TRBD1 covers 8 bases. CDR3 length: 14 residues. The junction had 6 bases not matched to a gene; V was cut back by 3 bases and J by 6 bases. Germline lookup yields CDR1 LNHDA and CDR2 SQIVND (reference sequence). Filled out from reference TRBV19 and TRBJ1-2, the complete variable domain reads DGGITQSPKYLFRKEGQNVTLSCEQNLNHDAMYWYRQDPGQGLRLIYYSQIVNDFQKGDIAEGYSVSREKKESFPLTVTSAQKNPTAFYLCASSINAGGDGYTFGSGTRLTVV.

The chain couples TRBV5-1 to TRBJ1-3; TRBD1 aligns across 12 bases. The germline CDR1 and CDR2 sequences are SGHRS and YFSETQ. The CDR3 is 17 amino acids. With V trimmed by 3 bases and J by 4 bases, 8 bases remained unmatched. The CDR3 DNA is TGCGCCAGCAGCTCGACCGGGACAGGGGGCGGCGGAAACACCATATATTTT. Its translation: CASSSTGTGGGGNTIYF.

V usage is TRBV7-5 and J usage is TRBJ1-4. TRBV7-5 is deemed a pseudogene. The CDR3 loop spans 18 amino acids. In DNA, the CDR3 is TGTGTCAGAAGCACCACGGGGTGGGGGGGGCGCGATCGCGAAAAACTGTTTTTT. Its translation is CVRSTTGWGGRDREKLFF.

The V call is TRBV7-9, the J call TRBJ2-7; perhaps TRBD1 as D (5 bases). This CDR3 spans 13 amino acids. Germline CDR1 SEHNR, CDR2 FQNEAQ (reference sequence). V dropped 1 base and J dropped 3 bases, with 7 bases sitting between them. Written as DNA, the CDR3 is TGTGCCAGCAGCTTAGGACAGATCTACGAGCAGTACTTC. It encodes CASSLGQIYEQYF. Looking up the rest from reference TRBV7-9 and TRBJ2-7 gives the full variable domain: DTGVSQNPRHKITKRGQNVTFRCDPISEHNRLYWYRQTLGQGPEFLTYFQNEAQLEKSRLLSDRFSAERPKGSFSTLEIQRTEQGDSAMYLCASSLGQIYEQYFGPGTRLTVT.

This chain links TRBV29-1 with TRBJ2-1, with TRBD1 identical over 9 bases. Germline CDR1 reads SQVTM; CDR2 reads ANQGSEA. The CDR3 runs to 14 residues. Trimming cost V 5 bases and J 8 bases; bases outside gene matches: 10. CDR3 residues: CSVSGQGQYDEQFF. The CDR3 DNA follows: TGCAGCGTTTCGGGACAGGGACAGTATGATGAGCAGTTCTTC.

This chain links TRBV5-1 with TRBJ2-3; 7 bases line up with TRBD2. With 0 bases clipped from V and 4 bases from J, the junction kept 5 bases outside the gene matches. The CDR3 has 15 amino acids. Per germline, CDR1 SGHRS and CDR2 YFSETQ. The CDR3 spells CASSLDGGSSDTQYF. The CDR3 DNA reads TGCGCCAGCAGCTTGGATGGCGGGAGTTCAGATACGCAGTATTTT.

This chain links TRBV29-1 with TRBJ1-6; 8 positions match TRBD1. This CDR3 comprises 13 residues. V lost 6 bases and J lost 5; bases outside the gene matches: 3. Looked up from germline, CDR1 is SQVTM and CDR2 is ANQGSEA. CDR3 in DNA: TGCAGCGTCGAGACAGGGGATAATTCACCCCTCCACTTT. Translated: CSVETGDNSPLHF. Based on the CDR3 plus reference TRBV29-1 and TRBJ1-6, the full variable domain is SAVISQKPSRDICQRGTSLTIQCQVDSQVTMMFWYRQQPGQSLTLIATANQGSEATYESGFVIDKFPISRPNLTFSTLTVSNMSPEDSSIYLCSVETGDNSPLHFGNGTRLTVT.